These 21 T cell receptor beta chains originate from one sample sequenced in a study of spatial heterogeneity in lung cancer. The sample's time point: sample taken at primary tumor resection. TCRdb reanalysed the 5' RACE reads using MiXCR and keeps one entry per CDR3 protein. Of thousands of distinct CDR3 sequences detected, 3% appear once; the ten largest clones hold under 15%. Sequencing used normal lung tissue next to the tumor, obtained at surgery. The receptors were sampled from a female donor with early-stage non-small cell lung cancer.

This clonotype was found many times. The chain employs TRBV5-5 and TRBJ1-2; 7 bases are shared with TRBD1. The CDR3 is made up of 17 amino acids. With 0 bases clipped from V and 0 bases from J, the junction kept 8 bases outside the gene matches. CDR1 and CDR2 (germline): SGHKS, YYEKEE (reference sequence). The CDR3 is CASSLAQGQATNYGYTF. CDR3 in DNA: TGTGCCAGCAGCTTGGCCCAAGGACAGGCTACTAACTATGGCTACACCTTC. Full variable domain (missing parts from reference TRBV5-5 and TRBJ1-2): DAGVTQSPTHLIKTRGQQVTLRCSPISGHKSVSWYQQVLGQGPQFIFQYYEKEERGRGNFPDRFSARQFPNYSSELNVNALLLGDSALYLCASSLAQGQATNYGYTFGSGTRLTVV.

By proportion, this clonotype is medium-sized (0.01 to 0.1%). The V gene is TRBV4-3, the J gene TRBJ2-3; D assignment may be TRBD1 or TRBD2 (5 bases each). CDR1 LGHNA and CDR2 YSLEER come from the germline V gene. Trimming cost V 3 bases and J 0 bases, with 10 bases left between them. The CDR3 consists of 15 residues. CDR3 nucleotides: TGCGCCAGCAGCCATACTAGGGGAAGCACAGATACGCAGTATTTT. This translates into CASSHTRGSTDTQYF.

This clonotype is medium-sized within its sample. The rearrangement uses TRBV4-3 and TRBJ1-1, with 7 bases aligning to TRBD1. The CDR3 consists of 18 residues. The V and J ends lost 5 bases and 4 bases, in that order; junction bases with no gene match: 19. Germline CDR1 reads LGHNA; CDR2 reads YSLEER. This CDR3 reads CASSLSSLNAGGSTEAFF. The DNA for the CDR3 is TGCGCCAGCAGCTTAAGCAGCTTAAACGCAGGGGGATCCACTGAAGCTTTCTTT.

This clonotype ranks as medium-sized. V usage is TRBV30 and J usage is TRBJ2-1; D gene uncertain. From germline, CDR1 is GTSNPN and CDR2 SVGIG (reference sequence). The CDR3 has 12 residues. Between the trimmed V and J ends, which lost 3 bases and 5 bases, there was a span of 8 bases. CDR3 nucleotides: TGTGCCTGGAGCCGGACCAACAATGAGCAGTTCTTC. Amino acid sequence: CAWSRTNNEQFF.

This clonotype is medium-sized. The CDR3 sequence: CASSPAGLAGEIYNEQFF. For the CDR3, the DNA is TGCGCCAGCAGCCCCGCGGGGCTAGCGGGGGAGATCTACAATGAGCAGTTCTTC. The chain links TRBV4-3 to TRBJ2-1; 10 nucleotides match TRBD2. J gave up 3 bases and V 4 bases, and 12 bases lay outside the gene matches. This CDR3 region has 18 residues. CDR1 LGHNA and CDR2 YSLEER come from the germline V gene.

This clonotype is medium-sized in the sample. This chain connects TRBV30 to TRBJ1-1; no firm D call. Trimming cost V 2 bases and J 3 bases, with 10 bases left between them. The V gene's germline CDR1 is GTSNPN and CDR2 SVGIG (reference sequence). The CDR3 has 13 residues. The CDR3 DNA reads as TGTGCCTGGAGTCGTGGGTCGGACACTGAAGCTTTCTTT. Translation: CAWSRGSDTEAFF.

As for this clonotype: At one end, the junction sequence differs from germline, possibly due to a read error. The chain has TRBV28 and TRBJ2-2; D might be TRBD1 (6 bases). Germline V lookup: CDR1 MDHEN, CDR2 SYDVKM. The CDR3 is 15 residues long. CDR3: CVSSLGSRGTGELFF. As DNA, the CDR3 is TGTGTCAGCAGTTTAGGGTCCAGGGGTACCGGGGAGCTGTTTTTT.

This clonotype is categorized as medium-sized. Here the CDR3 DNA reads TGCGCCAGCAGCCGACGACTGCGGCCCTATGGCTACACCTTC. It is translated as CASSRRLRPYGYTF. The chain has TRBV4-3 and TRBJ1-2, with D uncertain. V lost 4 bases and J lost 4, with 13 bases in between. Germline V CDR1 and CDR2: LGHNA, YSLEER. The CDR3 runs to 14 residues.

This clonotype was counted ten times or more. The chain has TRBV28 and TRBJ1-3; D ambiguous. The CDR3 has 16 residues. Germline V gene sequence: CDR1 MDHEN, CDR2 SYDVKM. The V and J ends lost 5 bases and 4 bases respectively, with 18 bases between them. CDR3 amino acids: CASSPPSATSGNTIYF. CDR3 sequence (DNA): TGTGCCAGCAGTCCTCCCTCCGCAACCAGCGGAAACACCATATATTTT.

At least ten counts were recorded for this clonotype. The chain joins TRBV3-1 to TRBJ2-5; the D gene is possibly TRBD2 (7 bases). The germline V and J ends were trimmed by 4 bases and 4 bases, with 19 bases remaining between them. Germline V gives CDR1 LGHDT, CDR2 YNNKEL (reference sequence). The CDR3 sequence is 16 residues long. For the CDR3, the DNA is TGTGCCAGCAGCCCACGGTGGAACGGGGGGCGAGAGACCCAGTACTTC. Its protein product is CASSPRWNGGRETQYF.

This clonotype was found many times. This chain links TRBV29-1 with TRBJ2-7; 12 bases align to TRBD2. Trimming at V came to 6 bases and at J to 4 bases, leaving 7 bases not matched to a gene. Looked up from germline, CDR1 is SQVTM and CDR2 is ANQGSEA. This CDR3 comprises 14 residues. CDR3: CSVELAGGDYEQYF. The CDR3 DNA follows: TGCAGCGTGGAACTAGCGGGGGGCGATTACGAGCAGTACTTC.

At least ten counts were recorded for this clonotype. The DNA for the CDR3 is TGTGCCAGCAGACGGGACAGGGGGGTCACCGGGGAGCTGTTTTTT. Protein sequence: CASRRDRGVTGELFF. This chain links TRBV5-4 with TRBJ2-2; 11 positions match TRBD1. Germline loops: CDR1 SGHNT, CDR2 YYREEE (reference sequence). V shed 5 bases and J 4 bases; nucleotides not matched to a gene: 4. The CDR3 runs to 15 residues. Complete variable domain (other parts from reference TRBV5-4 and TRBJ2-2): ETGVTQSPTHLIKTRGQQVTLRCSSQSGHNTVSWYQQALGQGPQFIFQYYREEENGRGNFPPRFSGLQFPNYSSELNVNALELDDSALYLCASRRDRGVTGELFFGEGSRLTVL.

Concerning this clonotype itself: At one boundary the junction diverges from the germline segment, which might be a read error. The CDR3 DNA reads as TGTGCCAGCAGCTTAGCGCAGGCAGGGGATGGCTCCACCTTC. It yields the protein CASSLAQAGDGSTF. The chain couples TRBV7-2 to TRBJ1-2, with D possibly being TRBD1 (6 bases). The V gene's germline CDR1 is SGHTA and CDR2 FQGNSA. The CDR3 length is 14 residues. Complete variable domain (other parts from reference TRBV7-2 and TRBJ1-2): GAGVSQSPSNKVTEKGKDVELRCDPISGHTALYWYRQSLGQGLEFLIYFQGNSAPDKSGLPSDRFSAERTGGSVSTLTIQRTQQEDSAVYLCASSLAQAGDGSTFGSGTRLTVV.

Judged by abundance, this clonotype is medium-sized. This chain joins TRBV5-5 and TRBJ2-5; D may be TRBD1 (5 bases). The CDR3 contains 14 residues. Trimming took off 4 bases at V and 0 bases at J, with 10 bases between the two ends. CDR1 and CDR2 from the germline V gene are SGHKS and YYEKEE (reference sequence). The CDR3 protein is CASSRGQNQETQYF. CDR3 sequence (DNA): TGTGCCAGCAGCAGGGGCCAGAACCAAGAGACCCAGTACTTC.

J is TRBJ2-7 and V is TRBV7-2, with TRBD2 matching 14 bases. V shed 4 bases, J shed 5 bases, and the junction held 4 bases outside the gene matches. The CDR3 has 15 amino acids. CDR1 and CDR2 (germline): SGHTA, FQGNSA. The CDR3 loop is CASSSRTSGGHEQYF. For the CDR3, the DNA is TGTGCCAGCAGCTCCCGGACTAGCGGGGGGCACGAGCAGTACTTC. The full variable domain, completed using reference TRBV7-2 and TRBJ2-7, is GAGVSQSPSNKVTEKGKDVELRCDPISGHTALYWYRQSLGQGLEFLIYFQGNSAPDKSGLPSDRFSAERTGGSVSTLTIQRTQQEDSAVYLCASSSRTSGGHEQYFGPGTRLTVT.

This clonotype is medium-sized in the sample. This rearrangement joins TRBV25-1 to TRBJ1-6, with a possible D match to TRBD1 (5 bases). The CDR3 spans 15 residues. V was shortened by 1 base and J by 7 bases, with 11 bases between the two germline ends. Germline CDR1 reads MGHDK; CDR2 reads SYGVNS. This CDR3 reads CASSELEGANSPLHF. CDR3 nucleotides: TGTGCCAGCAGTGAATTGGAAGGGGCGAATTCACCCCTCCACTTT. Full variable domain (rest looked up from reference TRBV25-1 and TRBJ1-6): EADIYQTPRYLVIGTGKKITLECSQTMGHDKMYWYQQDPGMELHLIHYSYGVNSTEKGDLSSESTVSRIRTEHFPLTLESARPSHTSQYLCASSELEGANSPLHFGNGTRLTVT.

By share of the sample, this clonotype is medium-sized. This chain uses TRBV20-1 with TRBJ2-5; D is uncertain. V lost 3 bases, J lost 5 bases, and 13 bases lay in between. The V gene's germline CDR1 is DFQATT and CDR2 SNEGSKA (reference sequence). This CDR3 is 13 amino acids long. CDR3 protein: CSASGSTSETQYF. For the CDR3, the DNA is TGCAGTGCTAGCGGCTCGACAAGCGAGACCCAGTACTTC.

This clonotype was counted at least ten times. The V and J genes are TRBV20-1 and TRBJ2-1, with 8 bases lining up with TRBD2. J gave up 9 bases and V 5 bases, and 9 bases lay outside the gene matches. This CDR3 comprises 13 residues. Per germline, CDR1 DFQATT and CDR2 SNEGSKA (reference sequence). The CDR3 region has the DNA TGCAGTGCTCCGGGACTAGAGTCAATTGAGCAGTTCTTC. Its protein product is CSAPGLESIEQFF.

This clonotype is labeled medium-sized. CDR3 protein: CASSLEGLRVVYNEQFF. DNA for the CDR3: TGTGCCAGCAGCTTGGAGGGCCTCAGGGTGGTCTACAATGAGCAGTTCTTC. This sequence joins TRBV5-5 and TRBJ2-1; tentatively, D is TRBD1 (5 bases). CDR3 length: 17 amino acids. CDR1 and CDR2 from the germline V gene are SGHKS and YYEKEE (reference sequence). The V and J ends lost 0 bases and 3 bases respectively, with 16 bases between them.

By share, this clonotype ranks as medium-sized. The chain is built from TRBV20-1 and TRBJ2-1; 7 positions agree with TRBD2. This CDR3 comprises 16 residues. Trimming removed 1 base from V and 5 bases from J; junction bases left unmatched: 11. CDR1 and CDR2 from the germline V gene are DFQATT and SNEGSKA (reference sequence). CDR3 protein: CSARVGNGGYDNEQFF. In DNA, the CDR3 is TGCAGTGCTAGAGTGGGTAACGGGGGGTACGACAATGAGCAGTTCTTC.

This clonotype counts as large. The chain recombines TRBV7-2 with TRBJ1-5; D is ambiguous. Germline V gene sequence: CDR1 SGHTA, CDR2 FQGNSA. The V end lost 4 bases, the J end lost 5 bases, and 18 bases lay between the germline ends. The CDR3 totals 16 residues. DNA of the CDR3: TGTGCCAGCAGCTCCCGGGCTTCCGAGGGCGATCAGCCCCAGCATTTT. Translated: CASSSRASEGDQPQHF.